The 26 T cell receptor beta chains reported below all come from one sample, sequenced in a study of blood T cell repertoires in COVID-19. Method: immunoSEQ multiplex PCR; TCRdb's copy keeps in-frame clones and lacks some. The top ten clones hold approximately 3.2% of a sample with about 490,000 clones, 75% to 90% of them seen once. The material sequenced was peripheral blood. Every receptor here comes from a human donor in a cohort sampled during active COVID-19.

Remarks on this clone: Other DNA sequences of this sample code for an identical CDR3. The chain is built from TRBV5-1 and TRBJ2-5; D is unclear. V was shortened by 1 base and J by 3 bases, with 7 bases between the two germline ends. This CDR3 spans 13 amino acids. Germline V gene sequence: CDR1 SGHRS, CDR2 YFSETQ. The chain's CDR3 is CASSLTPKETQYF. The CDR3 DNA reads TGCGCCAGCAGCTTGACACCCAAAGAGACCCAGTACTTC.

The chain employs TRBV19 and TRBJ1-5; 7 bases align to TRBD1. J was trimmed by 4 bases and V by 11 bases; bases with no gene match: 5. Germline CDR1 LNHDA, CDR2 SQIVND (reference sequence). The CDR3 is 12 residues long. The CDR3: CAGQQGNQPQHF. The CDR3 nucleotides read TGTGCCGGCCAACAGGGGAATCAGCCCCAGCATTTT. Full variable domain (rest looked up from reference TRBV19 and TRBJ1-5): DGGITQSPKYLFRKEGQNVTLSCEQNLNHDAMYWYRQDPGQGLRLIYYSQIVNDFQKGDIAEGYSVSREKKESFPLTVTSAQKNPTAFYLCAGQQGNQPQHFGDGTRLSIL.

The V and J genes are TRBV7-2 and TRBJ2-2; 9 nucleotides align to TRBD1. The CDR3 sequence is 15 residues long. Germline V gene lookup returns CDR1 SGHTA and CDR2 FQGNSA. V was clipped by 4 bases and J by 6 bases; unmatched bases: 6. CDR3 amino acids: CASSWDRVLSGELFF. In DNA, the CDR3 is TGTGCCAGCAGCTGGGACAGGGTTCTCTCCGGGGAGCTGTTTTTT. Together with reference TRBV7-2 and TRBJ2-2, the CDR3 gives the full variable domain: GAGVSQSPSNKVTEKGKDVELRCDPISGHTALYWYRQSLGQGLEFLIYFQGNSAPDKSGLPSDRFSAERTGGSVSTLTIQRTQQEDSAVYLCASSWDRVLSGELFFGEGSRLTVL.

J is TRBJ1-2 and V is TRBV7-2; no clear D. V lost 4 bases and J 3 bases, leaving 12 bases between the germline ends. The germline V gene encodes CDR1 SGHTA and CDR2 FQGNSA. The CDR3 is 14 amino acids. Here the CDR3 reads CASSSRPTYYGYTF. In DNA, the CDR3 is TGTGCCAGCAGCTCACGGCCGACATACTATGGCTACACCTTC.

This chain links TRBV7-8 with TRBJ1-3; 7 nucleotides align to TRBD1. Germline CDR1 SGHVS, CDR2 FQNEAQ. This CDR3 region has 14 residues. J lost 4 bases, V lost 7 bases, and 7 bases had no gene match. This CDR3 reads CASTFDRVGNTIYF. Written as DNA, the CDR3 is TGTGCCAGCACCTTTGACAGGGTGGGAAACACCATATATTTT.

This clone was seen a single time. Within the sample, other DNA sequences also encode this same CDR3. The chain links TRBV7-3 to TRBJ1-4; 7 bases are a match to TRBD1. V dropped 6 bases and J dropped 2; count of bases not matched to a gene: 3. The V gene's germline CDR1 is SGHTA and CDR2 FQGTGA. The CDR3 is made up of 14 amino acids. The CDR3 nucleotides are TGTGCCAGCAGTGCACAGGGGACTAATGAAAAACTGTTTTTT. It codes for CASSAQGTNEKLFF.

Of note for this clone: Other DNA sequences in the same sample also yield this CDR3. The rearrangement uses TRBV28 and TRBJ2-5; D perhaps matches TRBD2 (7 bases). The CDR3 contains 13 residues. Trimming left V 2 bases short and J 4 bases short, with 8 bases between. From germline, CDR1 is MDHEN and CDR2 SYDVKM. The DNA for the CDR3 is TGTGCCAGCAGTTTAGGGGGGGCAGAGACCCAGTACTTC. It yields the protein CASSLGGAETQYF. The variable domain in full, completed from reference TRBV28 and TRBJ2-5, reads DVKVTQSSRYLVKRTGEKVFLECVQDMDHENMFWYRQDPGLGLRLIYFSYDVKMKEKGDIPEGYSVSREKKERFSLILESASTNQTSMYLCASSLGGAETQYFGPGTRLLVL.

V is TRBV3-1 (or the pseudogene TRBV3-2) and J is TRBJ2-7; D possibly corresponds to TRBD2 (5 bases). Germline values: CDR1 LGHDT, CDR2 YNNKEL (reference sequence). There are 13 residues in the CDR3. V was shortened by 3 bases and J by 7 bases, with 13 bases between the two germline ends. CDR3 DNA: TGTGCCAGCAGCCAGGACTTGGCTGTGGAGCAGTACTTC. Its protein product is CASSQDLAVEQYF.

The chain carries TRBV28 and TRBJ1-4, with D maybe TRBD1 (5 bases). Trimming removed 2 bases at V and 0 bases at J, with 7 bases between. CDR3 length equals 15 residues. The V gene's germline CDR1 is MDHEN and CDR2 SYDVKM. The CDR3 DNA sequence: TGTGCCAGCAGTTTACAGGGTTCAACTAATGAAAAACTGTTTTTT. It encodes CASSLQGSTNEKLFF.

The chain couples TRBV7-3 to TRBJ2-2, with D possibly being TRBD2 (6 bases). CDR1 is SGHTA and CDR2 is FQGTGA in the germline V gene. The CDR3 spans 14 residues. V gave up 5 bases and J gave up 5 bases, with 12 bases separating them. The CDR3 DNA is TGTGCCAGCAGCGCCGGGAGATGGACCGGGGAGCTGTTTTTT. Translation gives CASSAGRWTGELFF. The full variable domain, in which reference TRBV7-3 and TRBJ2-2 provide the parts outside the CDR3, is GAGVSQTPSNKVTEKGKYVELRCDPISGHTALYWYRQSLGQGPEFLIYFQGTGAADDSGLPNDRFFAVRPEGSVSTLKIQRTERGDSAVYLCASSAGRWTGELFFGEGSRLTVL.

The J gene is TRBJ1-4, the V gene TRBV6-5, with D unresolved. The V end was cut by 0 bases, the J end by 1 base, with 6 bases between. CDR3 length: 15 amino acids. Germline lookup yields CDR1 MNHEY and CDR2 SVGAGI. In DNA form, the CDR3 reads TGTGCCAGCAGTTACTCCAGCGGAACTAATGAAAAACTGTTTTTT. It codes for CASSYSSGTNEKLFF.

The V call is TRBV18, the J call TRBJ1-1, with D unresolved. Trimming shortened V by 3 bases and J by 7 bases, and 15 bases separated the two germline ends. The CDR3 consists of 14 residues. Per the germline V gene, CDR1 is KGHSH and CDR2 is LQKENI. Here the CDR3 reads CASSPTAELSEAFF. CDR3 in DNA: TGTGCCAGCTCACCGACGGCGGAGCTTAGTGAAGCTTTCTTT. Together with reference TRBV18 and TRBJ1-1, the CDR3 gives the full variable domain: NAGVMQNPRHLVRRRGQEARLRCSPMKGHSHVYWYRQLPEEGLKFMVYLQKENIIDESGMPKERFSAEFPKEGPSILRIQQVVRGDSAAYFCASSPTAELSEAFFGQGTRLTVV.

This clone was counted a single time. The rearrangement links TRBV9 to TRBJ1-1; a possible D gene is TRBD1 (6 bases). From germline, CDR1 is SGDLS and CDR2 YYNGEE. The CDR3 covers 14 residues. The V end lost 4 bases, the J end lost 2 bases, and 12 bases lay between the germline ends. CDR3 in DNA: TGTGCCAGCAGCACCCGACAGGAAAACACTGAAGCTTTCTTT. Its protein is CASSTRQENTEAFF.

In its sample, this clone was seen a few times. The V and J genes are TRBV12-3 or TRBV12-4 and TRBJ2-1; D unclear. CDR3 size: 13 residues. Trimming shortened V by 1 base and J by 5 bases, and 6 bases separated the two germline ends. CDR3 loop: CASSLGYDNEQFF. The CDR3 DNA sequence: TGTGCCAGCAGTTTAGGCTACGACAATGAGCAGTTCTTC.

This clone was detected a few times. The CDR3 region is CASSLMSGGKNIQYF. CDR3 coding DNA: TGTGCCAGCAGCTTAATGTCAGGAGGCAAAAACATTCAGTACTTC. The V call is TRBV7-3, the J call TRBJ2-4, with a tentative D call TRBD2 (5 bases). Trimming left V 1 base short and J 3 bases short, with 10 bases between. Germline V gene lookup returns CDR1 SGHTA and CDR2 FQGTGA. This CDR3 comprises 15 residues.

The rearrangement uses TRBV2 and TRBJ2-1; no reliable D call. Trimming took 1 base from V and 11 from J, leaving 9 bases between them. Looked up from germline, CDR1 is SNHLY and CDR2 is FYNNEI. CDR3 length: 12 amino acids. The CDR3 loop is CASSEVRPKQFF. The DNA for the CDR3 is TGTGCCAGCAGTGAAGTGAGGCCTAAGCAGTTCTTC.

The chain has TRBV11-2 and TRBJ1-2; D is undetermined. V was clipped by 0 bases and J by 4 bases, with 9 bases between them. This CDR3 is built from 14 residues. Germline CDR1 is SGHAT and CDR2 is FQNNGV. CDR3 region: CASSLESGGYGYTF. The CDR3, as DNA: TGTGCCAGCAGCTTAGAGTCCGGCGGCTATGGCTACACCTTC.

The chain carries TRBV7-2 and TRBJ2-7, with TRBD1 matching over 9 bases. Germline loops: CDR1 SGHTA, CDR2 FQGNSA. Germline trimming cut 0 bases from V and 0 bases from J; bases unmatched to any gene: 0. This CDR3 is 15 amino acids long. The CDR3: CASSLAGQGSYEQYF. The CDR3 DNA sequence: TGTGCCAGCAGCTTAGCGGGACAGGGCTCCTACGAGCAGTACTTC.

V usage is TRBV19 and J usage is TRBJ2-2, with TRBD1 matching 9 bases. This CDR3 has 16 amino acids. Germline CDR1 LNHDA, CDR2 SQIVND (reference sequence). Trimming took 3 bases from V and 5 from J; bases not matched to a gene: 7. CDR3 region: CASSIITGQGTGELFF. The CDR3 nucleotides are TGTGCCAGTAGTATCATCACCGGACAGGGGACCGGGGAGCTGTTTTTT.

This clone was detected once. This rearrangement joins TRBV20-1 to TRBJ1-5, with D uncertain. CDR1 is DFQATT, CDR2 SNEGSKA, per germline (reference sequence). The CDR3 length is 14 residues. V shed 6 bases and J shed 4 bases, with 16 bases lying between them. CDR3 amino acids: CSASSGEENQPQHF. In DNA form, the CDR3 reads TGCAGTGCCAGTTCTGGGGAGGAAAATCAGCCCCAGCATTTT.

This rearrangement joins TRBV30 to TRBJ2-3; TRBD1 matches 11 bases. V gave up 1 base and J gave up 4 bases; unmatched junction bases: 4. The CDR3 is made up of 15 amino acids. Germline V gene sequence: CDR1 GTSNPN, CDR2 SVGIG (reference sequence). CDR3 sequence: CAWSGTGGIPDTQYF. The CDR3 DNA follows: TGTGCCTGGAGTGGGACAGGGGGCATCCCAGATACGCAGTATTTT.

V is TRBV28 and J is TRBJ1-1; no reliable D call. Germline CDR1 and CDR2: MDHEN and SYDVKM. V gave up 2 bases and J gave up 2 bases, with 15 bases separating them. CDR3 size: 16 residues. This CDR3 reads CASSLRRRTYNTEAFF. CDR3 bases: TGTGCCAGCAGTTTAAGGCGGAGAACCTACAACACTGAAGCTTTCTTT.

The chain has TRBV29-1 and TRBJ2-3; TRBD1 agrees at 10 bases. Germline trimming cut 3 bases from V and 0 bases from J; bases unmatched to any gene: 9. CDR1 SQVTM and CDR2 ANQGSEA come from the germline V gene. The CDR3 length is 17 residues. The CDR3 reads CSVEGQGSLPSTDTQYF. As DNA, the CDR3 is TGCAGCGTTGAGGGACAGGGGTCGTTACCTAGCACAGATACGCAGTATTTT.

V and J are TRBV12-3 or TRBV12-4 and TRBJ1-6; possibly TRBD1 for D (6 bases). V was pared by 6 bases and J by 7 bases, with 10 bases between. The CDR3 length is 13 residues. The CDR3 loop reads CASRRGGNSPLHF. For the CDR3, the DNA is TGTGCCAGCAGGAGGGGGGGGAATTCACCCCTCCACTTT.

The chain recombines TRBV19 with TRBJ1-5, with D perhaps matching TRBD1 (5 bases). CDR3 size: 17 residues. Trimming removed 5 bases at V and 0 bases at J, with 17 bases between. Germline-derived CDR1 and CDR2 are LNHDA and SQIVND (reference sequence). The CDR3 here is CASSFSFDRYSNQPQHF. The CDR3 region has the DNA TGTGCCAGTAGTTTTTCCTTCGACAGATATAGCAATCAGCCCCAGCATTTT.

Comments on this clone: Distinct nucleotide sequences in the sample also encode this CDR3. This sequence joins TRBV5-1 and TRBJ2-5; possible D gene TRBD2, 6 bases. V lost 0 bases, J lost 1 base, and 10 bases lay in between. The germline V gene encodes CDR1 SGHRS and CDR2 YFSETQ. The CDR3 length is 15 residues. The CDR3 loop is CASSLVSGGQETQYF. The CDR3 coding sequence is TGCGCCAGCAGCTTGGTATCCGGGGGCCAAGAGACCCAGTACTTC.